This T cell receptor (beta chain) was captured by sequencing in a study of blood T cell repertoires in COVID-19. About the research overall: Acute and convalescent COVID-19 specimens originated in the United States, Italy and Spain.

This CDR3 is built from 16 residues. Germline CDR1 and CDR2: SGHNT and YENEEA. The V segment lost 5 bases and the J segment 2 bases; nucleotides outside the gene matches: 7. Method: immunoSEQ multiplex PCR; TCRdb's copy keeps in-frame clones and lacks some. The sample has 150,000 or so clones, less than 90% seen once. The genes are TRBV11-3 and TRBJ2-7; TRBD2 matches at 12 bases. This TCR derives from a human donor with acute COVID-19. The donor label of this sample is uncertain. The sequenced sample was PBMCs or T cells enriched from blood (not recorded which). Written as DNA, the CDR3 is TGTGCCAGCAGCCCGAGGACTAGCGGGGCCCCCTACGAGCAGTACTTC. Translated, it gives CASSPRTSGAPYEQYF.